This T cell receptor beta chain originates from a study of OX40 agonist ivuxolimab in advanced cancers. General notes on the study: Ivuxolimab was an agonistic, fully human IgG2 monoclonal antibody directed against OX40 (CD134), a costimulatory receptor. Of the approximately 50 dose-escalation patients, hepatocellular carcinoma was present in about 20, melanoma in approximately 15, renal cell carcinoma in 9 and head and neck cancer in 9. Patients were allowed to have had prior anti-PD-1, anti-PD-L1 or anti-CTLA-4 therapy, and around 43% of the dose-escalation patients had been treated with checkpoint inhibitors. Three dose-escalation patients achieved partial responses, one with hepatocellular carcinoma and two with cutaneous melanoma. A male proportion of 75% to 85% and a mean age of around 60 years, ranging from about 20 to 85, were recorded for the dose-escalation cohort. Intravenous ivuxolimab was administered to patients every 2 weeks at six dose levels: 0.01, 0.1, 0.3, 1.5, 3 and 10 mg/kg. Peripheral TCRbeta sequencing aimed to test whether ivuxolimab altered TCR sequence diversity and caused clonal T-cell expansion. The monotherapy dose-escalation portion (N ≈ 52 patients) of the phase I ivuxolimab trial is reported in the paper. General conclusions and limits of the study: After ivuxolimab, more expanded clones were found on average in CD8+ T cells than in CD4+ T cells. At doses from 0.1 to 3.0 mg/kg, clonal expansion was seen in both CD4+ and CD8+ blood T cells between baseline and week 6. The antigen specificity of the peripheral T cells that underwent clonal expansion was not determined. Low levels of normalized T-cell clonal expansion were also shown by some nonresponding patients. In the 0.1-3.0 mg/kg groups, partial responders had among the lowest normalized peripheral clonal expansion, particularly in CD8+ T cells.

Genomic DNA was isolated from the sorted cells so that the TCRbeta CDR3 region could be sequenced. The immunoSEQ Assay was used to sequence the TCRbeta CDR3 regions. This is the immuneACCESS table as TCRdb keeps it, with only in-frame sequences that have V and J called. A part of the clones is gone; compared with another copy, unresolved V genes explain less than half, and the rest is unexplained. The sample profile shows 55,000 to 65,000 clones; about nine tenths of them were found once. The top ten constitute roughly 1.9% of the sample. Patients with autoimmune disease history or receiving systemic immunosuppression were excluded from the trial. Peripheral blood for TCR sequencing was collected from all dose cohorts at baseline, on cycle 4 day 1, and on cycle 7 day 1. Samples were obtained from an open-label, multicenter, first-in-human phase I dose-escalation trial of ivuxolimab. Adults with locally advanced or metastatic melanoma, renal cell carcinoma, hepatocellular carcinoma or head and neck squamous cell carcinoma were enrolled in the trial. Before TCR sequencing, CD4+ T cells and CD8+ T cells from peripheral blood were sorted into separate populations.

About this clone itself: Its antigen is still unknown. No much larger clonotype is one base removed from it; base qualities were not supplied.

The germline V gene encodes CDR1 SGHTA and CDR2 FQGTGA. Measured from the cysteine to the phenylalanine, the CDR3 is 15 residues long. This entry keeps only the CDR3 DNA: 45 bases, framed from base 1. The trim is 4 bases for V and 6 bases for J, with a gap of 18 bases between the germline ends. The sample consisted of CD4+ or CD8+ T cells sorted from blood, taken in a trial of the OX40 agonist ivuxolimab. The chain links TRBV7-3 with TRBJ1-1; the D gene is possibly TRBD1, with 5 bases matching. This receptor was obtained from an adult with an advanced solid tumor such as melanoma, head and neck, liver or kidney cancer. In nucleotides, the sequence is TGTGCCAGCAGCTCGAGCCCAGACTTGACAGCTGAAGCTTTCTTT. Its protein reads: CASSSSPDLTAEAFF.